Presented here are 6 T cell receptor beta chains from one specimen sequenced in a study of T cell changes during pregnancy in multiple sclerosis. Sequencing used immunoSEQ multiplex PCR; TCRdb keeps in-frame clones, though not all of them. This table has about 22,000 clones, less than 90% appearing once. The sample here was CD8+ T cells from peripheral blood mononuclear cells, taken after pregnancy. The receptors were gathered from a female donor with multiple sclerosis, enrolled in a pregnancy study.

The chain recombines TRBV4-1 with TRBJ2-3; TRBD2 matches at 9 bases. Germline trimming cut 1 base from V and 2 bases from J; bases unmatched to any gene: 7. This CDR3 spans 17 amino acids. Germline assignment: CDR1 MGHRA and CDR2 YSYEKL. The CDR3: CASSQGRLAAVTDTQYF. The DNA for the CDR3 is TGCGCCAGCAGCCAAGGGCGACTAGCGGCGGTCACAGATACGCAGTATTTT.

This clone was seen more than once but under ten times. The CDR3 nucleotides are TGTGCCAGCATCGGTCCAGGGGGGCACTATGGCTACACCTTC. Encoded protein: CASIGPGGHYGYTF. The chain employs TRBV11-2 and TRBJ1-2, with 7 bases fitting TRBD1. The CDR3 is 14 residues long. The germline V gene encodes CDR1 SGHAT and CDR2 FQNNGV. The junction had 8 bases not matched to a gene; V was cut back by 7 bases and J by 3 bases.

The chain recombines TRBV7-3 with TRBJ1-6; 7 nucleotides match TRBD1. Germline CDR1 SGHTA, CDR2 FQGTGA. V gave up 5 bases and J gave up 6 bases; unmatched junction bases: 10. This CDR3 spans 16 amino acids. CDR3 nucleotide sequence: TGTGCCAGCAGCCTTGTTCGACAGGGAGGTAATTCACCCCTCCACTTT. Its protein is CASSLVRQGGNSPLHF.

The rearrangement joins TRBV4-3 to TRBJ2-2, with D possibly being TRBD2 (7 bases). Between the trimmed V and J ends, which lost 0 bases and 3 bases, there was a span of 14 bases. CDR3 length: 17 amino acids. Germline-derived CDR1 and CDR2 are LGHNA and YSLEER. The CDR3 is CASSQDRTGRDTGELFF. Here the CDR3 DNA reads TGCGCCAGCAGCCAAGATCGAACAGGGAGGGACACCGGGGAGCTGTTTTTT.

This chain joins TRBV10-3 and TRBJ2-2; 11 nucleotides line up with TRBD2. The CDR3 contains 16 residues. Germline CDR1 and CDR2: ENHRY and SYGVKD. Trimming cost V 6 bases and J 0 bases; bases outside gene matches: 3. CDR3 sequence (DNA): TGTGCCATCAGGAGACTAGCGGGGTCGAACACCGGGGAGCTGTTTTTT. Translated, it gives CAIRRLAGSNTGELFF.

The chain recombines TRBV5-6 with TRBJ2-5, with 7 nucleotides matching TRBD2. Germline trimming cut 2 bases from V and 4 bases from J; bases unmatched to any gene: 5. Per germline, CDR1 SGHDT and CDR2 YYEEEE. The CDR3 length is 14 residues. The CDR3 is CASSLPSGGETQYF. The CDR3 nucleotides are TGTGCCAGCAGCTTACCTAGCGGTGGAGAGACCCAGTACTTC.